These T cell receptor beta chains were read from a single sample in a study of graft-versus-host responses after intestinal transplantation. Clones were sequenced by immunoSEQ multiplex PCR, and TCRdb holds only the in-frame ones, with some missing. This table holds some 19,000 clones, 40% to 45% found once. This specimen consisted of alloreactive CD8+ T cells from a mixed lymphocyte reaction culture, obtained before intestinal transplant. Receptor source: a human patient who received an intestinal transplant. CDR3s include the opening cysteine and the closing phenylalanine or tryptophan. A D gene is named only where the DNA matches it firmly. For some rows the clone size is stated as once, few or many, or as a class when expanded; others skip it.

v_call	clone_size	d_call	j_call	cdr3_aa	cdr3_nt
TRBV5-1	-	-	TRBJ2-2	CASSSRRNTGELFF	TGCGCCAGCAGCTCTAGACGAAACACCGGGGAGCTGTTTTTT
TRBV9	few	TRBD2	TRBJ2-3	CASSPGTSAVTDTQYF	TGTGCCAGCAGCCCCGGGACTAGCGCGGTCACAGATACGCAGTATTTT
TRBV29-1	-	TRBD2	TRBJ2-1	CSVLPGRIWNEQFF	TGCAGCGTTCTTCCCGGGAGGATATGGAATGAGCAGTTCTTC
TRBV6-1	-	-	TRBJ2-5	CASSEWGVVGETQYF	TGTGCCAGCAGTGAATGGGGGGTGGTAGGAGAGACCCAGTACTTC
TRBV28	medium-sized	-	TRBJ1-4	CASTKGRLANEKLFF	TGTGCCAGCACAAAGGGGCGCCTGGCTAATGAAAAACTGTTTTTT
TRBV6-1	-	-	TRBJ1-1	CASRPNHRNTEAFF	TGTGCCAGCAGACCCAATCATAGGAACACTGAAGCTTTCTTT
TRBV4-1	-	TRBD2	TRBJ2-3	CASSQAGLAGAADTQYF	TGCGCCAGCAGCCAAGCAGGACTAGCGGGAGCTGCAGATACGCAGTATTTT
TRBV11-1	few	-	TRBJ2-1	CASSLTGPYNEQFF	TGTGCCAGCAGCTTAACGGGGCCCTACAATGAGCAGTTCTTC
TRBV27	-	TRBD2	TRBJ2-4	CASSYLAGPKNIQYF	TGTGCCAGCAGTTACTTAGCGGGACCGAAAAACATTCAGTACTTC
TRBV6-5	-	TRBD2	TRBJ2-7	CASSYSWGLAYEQYF	TGTGCCAGCAGTTACTCTTGGGGACTAGCCTACGAGCAGTACTTC
TRBV6-5	medium-sized	TRBD1	TRBJ2-7	CASRRTGGDEQYF	TGTGCCAGCAGGAGGACAGGGGGCGACGAGCAGTACTTC
TRBV5-1	-	-	TRBJ1-2	CASMPAGNYGYTF	TGCGCCAGCATGCCGGCCGGGAACTATGGCTACACCTTC
TRBV6-5	-	-	TRBJ2-7	CASSYDSGPTYEQYF	TGTGCCAGCAGTTACGATTCCGGGCCGACCTACGAGCAGTACTTC
TRBV6-5	medium-sized	-	TRBJ1-2	CASSLSRGSGYTF	TGTGCCAGCAGTCTGTCGCGGGGCTCCGGCTACACCTTC
TRBV6-5	-	-	TRBJ2-5	CASAGNQETQYF	TGTGCCAGCGCCGGGAACCAAGAGACCCAGTACTTC
TRBV27	-	-	TRBJ2-7	CASSSLGGTYEQYF	TGTGCCAGCAGTTCACTAGGAGGTACCTACGAGCAGTACTTC
TRBV10-2	-	-	TRBJ2-3	CASGKNRETDTQYF	TGCGCCAGCGGAAAAAACAGGGAAACAGATACGCAGTATTTT
TRBV7-8	once	TRBD1	TRBJ1-1	CASSLWTGLNTEAFF	TGTGCCAGCAGCTTATGGACAGGGCTGAACACTGAAGCTTTCTTT
TRBV10-2	-	TRBD2	TRBJ2-5	CASGKTSVASETQYF	TGCGCCAGCGGAAAGACTAGCGTAGCGTCAGAGACCCAGTACTTC
TRBV6-6	few	-	TRBJ1-1	CASSSSGAVNTEAFF	TGTGCCAGCAGCTCCTCGGGGGCTGTGAACACTGAAGCTTTCTTT
TRBV5-1	-	-	TRBJ2-3	CASSFTGTSYSTDTQYF	TGCGCCAGCAGCTTTACCGGGACTTCCTATAGCACAGATACGCAGTATTTT
TRBV11-2	medium-sized	-	TRBJ1-4	CASSLDLVWGNEKLFF	TGTGCCAGCAGCTTAGATCTAGTTTGGGGAAATGAAAAACTGTTTTTT
TRBV27	-	TRBD1	TRBJ2-7	CASSLTGTAYEQYF	TGTGCCAGCAGTCTAACCGGGACAGCCTACGAGCAGTACTTC
TRBV29-1	-	-	TRBJ1-1	CSGYGRHLNTEAFF	TGCAGCGGCTATGGTCGGCATCTTAACACTGAAGCTTTCTTT
TRBV10-2	-	TRBD2	TRBJ2-7	CASSEPGLAVYEQYF	TGCGCCAGCAGTGAGCCGGGACTAGCTGTCTACGAGCAGTACTTC
TRBV9	-	-	TRBJ2-1	CASNNPKNEQFF	TGTGCCAGCAACAACCCTAAAAATGAGCAGTTCTTC
TRBV9	few	-	TRBJ1-1	CASSPRTANAEAFF	TGTGCCAGCAGCCCCCGGACAGCGAACGCTGAAGCTTTCTTT
TRBV6-5	-	TRBD2	TRBJ2-1	CASSGLALSGNEQFF	TGTGCCAGCAGTGGACTAGCGTTGAGCGGGAATGAGCAGTTCTTC
TRBV7-9	-	-	TRBJ1-6	CASRPARTGFNSPLHF	TGTGCCAGCAGACCGGCCCGGACGGGATTTAATTCACCCCTCCACTTT
TRBV19	few	-	TRBJ2-1	CASSPLSPHEQFF	TGTGCCAGTAGTCCACTATCCCCTCATGAGCAGTTCTTC
TRBV7-6	-	TRBD2	TRBJ2-3	CASSLLGGSLADTQYF	TGTGCCAGCAGCTTATTAGGCGGGAGTTTGGCAGATACGCAGTATTTT
TRBV5-1	-	-	TRBJ2-1	CASSLTSYNEQFF	TGCGCCAGCAGCTTGACCTCCTACAATGAGCAGTTCTTC
TRBV27	once	-	TRBJ2-2	CASSWGRETAGELFF	TGTGCCAGCAGTTGGGGGCGGGAGACGGCCGGGGAGCTGTTTTTT
TRBV19	few	TRBD2	TRBJ2-1	CASSIWTSGNEQFF	TGTGCCAGTAGTATCTGGACTAGCGGGAATGAGCAGTTCTTC
TRBV19	few	TRBD2	TRBJ2-1	CASSIAGLAGYSEQFF	TGTGCCAGTAGTATAGCGGGACTAGCGGGATATAGTGAGCAGTTCTTC
TRBV6-5	-	-	TRBJ1-1	CASSELRSPAFF	TGTGCCAGCAGTGAATTGCGGTCCCCAGCTTTCTTT
TRBV19	-	-	TRBJ1-2	CASSMVGVYGYTF	TGTGCCAGTAGTATGGTGGGTGTCTATGGCTACACCTTC
TRBV7-8	-	-	TRBJ2-7	CASSLGGSTYEQYF	TGTGCCAGCAGCTTAGGGGGAAGTACCTACGAGCAGTACTTC
TRBV18	-	TRBD2	TRBJ2-1	CASSPGLAGSYNEQFF	TGTGCCAGCTCACCGGGACTAGCGGGATCCTACAATGAGCAGTTCTTC
TRBV11-2	-	TRBD2	TRBJ2-1	CASSLRRSGALFF	TGTGCCAGCAGCTTACGGAGGAGCGGGGCTTTGTTCTTC
TRBV9	few	-	TRBJ2-1	CASSVGQGTYNEQFF	TGTGCCAGCAGCGTAGGGCAGGGCACCTACAATGAGCAGTTCTTC
TRBV2	few	-	TRBJ2-1	CASSEDPFETSRGQFF	TGTGCCAGCAGTGAAGACCCGTTTGAGACCTCCAGAGGGCAGTTCTTC
TRBV5-1	-	TRBD2	TRBJ2-7	CASSLERLAGVTYEQYF	TGCGCCAGCAGCTTGGAGCGGCTAGCGGGAGTAACCTACGAGCAGTACTTC
TRBV28	-	-	TRBJ2-3	CASSQPRQLTDTQYF	TGTGCCAGCAGCCAGCCCCGACAGCTCACAGATACGCAGTATTTT
TRBV4-2	few	-	TRBJ2-6	CASSQAPGAGANVLTF	TGTGCCAGCAGCCAAGCGCCGGGGGCTGGGGCCAACGTCCTGACTTTC
TRBV6-1	few	-	TRBJ1-2	CASSPLPDGYGYTF	TGTGCCAGCAGCCCTTTGCCGGATGGCTATGGCTACACCTTC
TRBV18	-	-	TRBJ1-5	CASSLSTGNSNQPQHF	TGTGCCAGCTCACTTTCGACAGGAAATAGCAATCAGCCCCAGCATTTT
TRBV5-1	once	-	TRBJ1-2	CASSSQHSFRVNGYTF	TGCGCCAGCAGCTCCCAACACTCCTTCAGGGTGAATGGCTACACCTTC
TRBV18	-	-	TRBJ2-1	CASSPGAYSYNEQFF	TGTGCCAGCTCCCCCGGGGCGTATTCCTACAATGAGCAGTTCTTC
TRBV9	few	TRBD2	TRBJ2-7	CASSVGTSGRGISYEQYF	TGTGCCAGCAGCGTGGGGACTAGCGGGAGAGGAATCTCCTACGAGCAGTACTTC
TRBV7-3	once	-	TRBJ1-2	CASSPGTTPYAGYTF	TGTGCCAGCAGCCCCGGGACAACTCCTTATGCTGGCTACACCTTC
TRBV6-6	-	-	TRBJ1-2	CASIGQFDGYTF	TGTGCCAGCATCGGACAATTTGATGGCTACACCTTC